The 9 T cell receptor beta chains below were found in one sample sequenced in a study of technical replicates of blood from a handful of donors. The protocol was immunoSEQ multiplex PCR, while the TCRdb copy is restricted to in-frame clones and leaves out a portion. The table has 91,000 or so clones, 95% seen once; the top ten hold approximately 0.25%. Sequencing input: T cells isolated from PBMCs. These receptor sequences come from a human donor in good health.

The chain has TRBV6-5 and TRBJ2-1, with D maybe TRBD2 (5 bases). Trimming took 0 bases from V and 9 from J, leaving 9 bases between them. There are 13 residues in the CDR3. Germline V gene lookup returns CDR1 MNHEY and CDR2 SVGAGI. CDR3: CASSYSPSFEQFF. In nucleotides, the CDR3 is TGTGCCAGCAGTTACTCCCCTAGCTTTGAGCAGTTCTTC.

This chain links TRBV15 with TRBJ1-1; D perhaps matches TRBD1 (5 bases). CDR3 size: 15 residues. The germline V gene has CDR1 LNHNV and CDR2 YYDKDF (reference sequence). The V end lost 5 bases, the J end lost 5 bases, and 18 bases lay between the germline ends. CDR3 in DNA: TGTGCCACCAGCGCATCCAGGGATCGTAGTACTGAAGCTTTCTTT. It translates to CATSASRDRSTEAFF.

The J gene is TRBJ2-5, the V gene TRBV5-1; weak D call: TRBD1 (6 bases). This CDR3 is 14 amino acids long. Germline values: CDR1 SGHRS, CDR2 YFSETQ. V was trimmed by 3 bases and J by 1 base, leaving 10 bases between them. CDR3 bases: TGCGCCAGCAGCTATGGACAGAGCCAAGAGACCCAGTACTTC. Translating gives CASSYGQSQETQYF.

The V gene is TRBV13, the J gene TRBJ1-6, with 9 bases lining up with TRBD1. The CDR3 sequence is 15 residues long. Germline V gene sequence: CDR1 PRHDT, CDR2 FYEKMQ (reference sequence). V trimming: 1 base; J trimming: 9 bases; junction bases outside the gene matches: 4. The CDR3 DNA follows: TGTGCCAGCAGCTTAGTCGGGACAGGGACTTCACCCCTCCACTTT. Encoded protein: CASSLVGTGTSPLHF.

The rearrangement joins TRBV7-9 to TRBJ2-2; D is unresolved. V lost 4 bases and J lost 9, with 27 bases in between. Per germline, CDR1 SEHNR and CDR2 FQNEAQ (reference sequence). The CDR3 is 18 amino acids. CDR3: CASSSTFMSGYTRRELFF. The CDR3 DNA sequence: TGTGCCAGCAGCTCTACCTTTATGTCCGGGTACACGCGGCGGGAGCTGTTTTTT.

The gene calls are TRBV28 and TRBJ2-7; D call uncertain. With 4 bases removed from V and 4 bases from J, the gap between germline ends came to 14 bases. In germline, CDR1 is MDHEN, CDR2 SYDVKM. This CDR3 is 14 amino acids long. In nucleotides, the CDR3 is TGTGCCAGCAGTTCTAGGTTGCCCCCTTACGAGCAGTACTTC. It yields the protein CASSSRLPPYEQYF. The full variable domain, with the rest looked up from reference TRBV28 and TRBJ2-7, is DVKVTQSSRYLVKRTGEKVFLECVQDMDHENMFWYRQDPGLGLRLIYFSYDVKMKEKGDIPEGYSVSREKKERFSLILESASTNQTSMYLCASSSRLPPYEQYFGPGTRLTVT.

J is TRBJ1-3 and V is TRBV7-8, with D hard to call. V shed 5 bases and J shed 0 bases, with 11 bases lying between them. There are 15 residues in the CDR3. Germline CDR1 and CDR2: SGHVS and FQNEAQ. The chain's CDR3 is CASSHYGGSGNTIYF. The CDR3 DNA is TGTGCCAGCAGCCATTATGGCGGCTCTGGAAACACCATATATTTT.

This rearrangement joins TRBV9 to TRBJ2-7; D is undetermined. This CDR3 spans 13 amino acids. V lost 4 bases, J lost 6 bases, and 14 bases lay in between. Germline CDR1 reads SGDLS; CDR2 reads YYNGEE. The CDR3 region is CASSPSNWAEQYF. The CDR3 DNA is TGTGCCAGCAGCCCCTCAAACTGGGCCGAGCAGTACTTC.

The chain recombines TRBV10-1 with TRBJ2-2; D is ambiguous. The germline V gene has CDR1 WNHNN and CDR2 SYGVQD (reference sequence). The V gene lost 5 bases and the J gene lost 5 bases, with 12 bases spanning the gap. There are 14 residues in the CDR3. CDR3 loop: CASSLRPGTGELFF. Here the CDR3 DNA reads TGCGCCAGCAGTCTACGTCCCGGGACCGGGGAGCTGTTTTTT.